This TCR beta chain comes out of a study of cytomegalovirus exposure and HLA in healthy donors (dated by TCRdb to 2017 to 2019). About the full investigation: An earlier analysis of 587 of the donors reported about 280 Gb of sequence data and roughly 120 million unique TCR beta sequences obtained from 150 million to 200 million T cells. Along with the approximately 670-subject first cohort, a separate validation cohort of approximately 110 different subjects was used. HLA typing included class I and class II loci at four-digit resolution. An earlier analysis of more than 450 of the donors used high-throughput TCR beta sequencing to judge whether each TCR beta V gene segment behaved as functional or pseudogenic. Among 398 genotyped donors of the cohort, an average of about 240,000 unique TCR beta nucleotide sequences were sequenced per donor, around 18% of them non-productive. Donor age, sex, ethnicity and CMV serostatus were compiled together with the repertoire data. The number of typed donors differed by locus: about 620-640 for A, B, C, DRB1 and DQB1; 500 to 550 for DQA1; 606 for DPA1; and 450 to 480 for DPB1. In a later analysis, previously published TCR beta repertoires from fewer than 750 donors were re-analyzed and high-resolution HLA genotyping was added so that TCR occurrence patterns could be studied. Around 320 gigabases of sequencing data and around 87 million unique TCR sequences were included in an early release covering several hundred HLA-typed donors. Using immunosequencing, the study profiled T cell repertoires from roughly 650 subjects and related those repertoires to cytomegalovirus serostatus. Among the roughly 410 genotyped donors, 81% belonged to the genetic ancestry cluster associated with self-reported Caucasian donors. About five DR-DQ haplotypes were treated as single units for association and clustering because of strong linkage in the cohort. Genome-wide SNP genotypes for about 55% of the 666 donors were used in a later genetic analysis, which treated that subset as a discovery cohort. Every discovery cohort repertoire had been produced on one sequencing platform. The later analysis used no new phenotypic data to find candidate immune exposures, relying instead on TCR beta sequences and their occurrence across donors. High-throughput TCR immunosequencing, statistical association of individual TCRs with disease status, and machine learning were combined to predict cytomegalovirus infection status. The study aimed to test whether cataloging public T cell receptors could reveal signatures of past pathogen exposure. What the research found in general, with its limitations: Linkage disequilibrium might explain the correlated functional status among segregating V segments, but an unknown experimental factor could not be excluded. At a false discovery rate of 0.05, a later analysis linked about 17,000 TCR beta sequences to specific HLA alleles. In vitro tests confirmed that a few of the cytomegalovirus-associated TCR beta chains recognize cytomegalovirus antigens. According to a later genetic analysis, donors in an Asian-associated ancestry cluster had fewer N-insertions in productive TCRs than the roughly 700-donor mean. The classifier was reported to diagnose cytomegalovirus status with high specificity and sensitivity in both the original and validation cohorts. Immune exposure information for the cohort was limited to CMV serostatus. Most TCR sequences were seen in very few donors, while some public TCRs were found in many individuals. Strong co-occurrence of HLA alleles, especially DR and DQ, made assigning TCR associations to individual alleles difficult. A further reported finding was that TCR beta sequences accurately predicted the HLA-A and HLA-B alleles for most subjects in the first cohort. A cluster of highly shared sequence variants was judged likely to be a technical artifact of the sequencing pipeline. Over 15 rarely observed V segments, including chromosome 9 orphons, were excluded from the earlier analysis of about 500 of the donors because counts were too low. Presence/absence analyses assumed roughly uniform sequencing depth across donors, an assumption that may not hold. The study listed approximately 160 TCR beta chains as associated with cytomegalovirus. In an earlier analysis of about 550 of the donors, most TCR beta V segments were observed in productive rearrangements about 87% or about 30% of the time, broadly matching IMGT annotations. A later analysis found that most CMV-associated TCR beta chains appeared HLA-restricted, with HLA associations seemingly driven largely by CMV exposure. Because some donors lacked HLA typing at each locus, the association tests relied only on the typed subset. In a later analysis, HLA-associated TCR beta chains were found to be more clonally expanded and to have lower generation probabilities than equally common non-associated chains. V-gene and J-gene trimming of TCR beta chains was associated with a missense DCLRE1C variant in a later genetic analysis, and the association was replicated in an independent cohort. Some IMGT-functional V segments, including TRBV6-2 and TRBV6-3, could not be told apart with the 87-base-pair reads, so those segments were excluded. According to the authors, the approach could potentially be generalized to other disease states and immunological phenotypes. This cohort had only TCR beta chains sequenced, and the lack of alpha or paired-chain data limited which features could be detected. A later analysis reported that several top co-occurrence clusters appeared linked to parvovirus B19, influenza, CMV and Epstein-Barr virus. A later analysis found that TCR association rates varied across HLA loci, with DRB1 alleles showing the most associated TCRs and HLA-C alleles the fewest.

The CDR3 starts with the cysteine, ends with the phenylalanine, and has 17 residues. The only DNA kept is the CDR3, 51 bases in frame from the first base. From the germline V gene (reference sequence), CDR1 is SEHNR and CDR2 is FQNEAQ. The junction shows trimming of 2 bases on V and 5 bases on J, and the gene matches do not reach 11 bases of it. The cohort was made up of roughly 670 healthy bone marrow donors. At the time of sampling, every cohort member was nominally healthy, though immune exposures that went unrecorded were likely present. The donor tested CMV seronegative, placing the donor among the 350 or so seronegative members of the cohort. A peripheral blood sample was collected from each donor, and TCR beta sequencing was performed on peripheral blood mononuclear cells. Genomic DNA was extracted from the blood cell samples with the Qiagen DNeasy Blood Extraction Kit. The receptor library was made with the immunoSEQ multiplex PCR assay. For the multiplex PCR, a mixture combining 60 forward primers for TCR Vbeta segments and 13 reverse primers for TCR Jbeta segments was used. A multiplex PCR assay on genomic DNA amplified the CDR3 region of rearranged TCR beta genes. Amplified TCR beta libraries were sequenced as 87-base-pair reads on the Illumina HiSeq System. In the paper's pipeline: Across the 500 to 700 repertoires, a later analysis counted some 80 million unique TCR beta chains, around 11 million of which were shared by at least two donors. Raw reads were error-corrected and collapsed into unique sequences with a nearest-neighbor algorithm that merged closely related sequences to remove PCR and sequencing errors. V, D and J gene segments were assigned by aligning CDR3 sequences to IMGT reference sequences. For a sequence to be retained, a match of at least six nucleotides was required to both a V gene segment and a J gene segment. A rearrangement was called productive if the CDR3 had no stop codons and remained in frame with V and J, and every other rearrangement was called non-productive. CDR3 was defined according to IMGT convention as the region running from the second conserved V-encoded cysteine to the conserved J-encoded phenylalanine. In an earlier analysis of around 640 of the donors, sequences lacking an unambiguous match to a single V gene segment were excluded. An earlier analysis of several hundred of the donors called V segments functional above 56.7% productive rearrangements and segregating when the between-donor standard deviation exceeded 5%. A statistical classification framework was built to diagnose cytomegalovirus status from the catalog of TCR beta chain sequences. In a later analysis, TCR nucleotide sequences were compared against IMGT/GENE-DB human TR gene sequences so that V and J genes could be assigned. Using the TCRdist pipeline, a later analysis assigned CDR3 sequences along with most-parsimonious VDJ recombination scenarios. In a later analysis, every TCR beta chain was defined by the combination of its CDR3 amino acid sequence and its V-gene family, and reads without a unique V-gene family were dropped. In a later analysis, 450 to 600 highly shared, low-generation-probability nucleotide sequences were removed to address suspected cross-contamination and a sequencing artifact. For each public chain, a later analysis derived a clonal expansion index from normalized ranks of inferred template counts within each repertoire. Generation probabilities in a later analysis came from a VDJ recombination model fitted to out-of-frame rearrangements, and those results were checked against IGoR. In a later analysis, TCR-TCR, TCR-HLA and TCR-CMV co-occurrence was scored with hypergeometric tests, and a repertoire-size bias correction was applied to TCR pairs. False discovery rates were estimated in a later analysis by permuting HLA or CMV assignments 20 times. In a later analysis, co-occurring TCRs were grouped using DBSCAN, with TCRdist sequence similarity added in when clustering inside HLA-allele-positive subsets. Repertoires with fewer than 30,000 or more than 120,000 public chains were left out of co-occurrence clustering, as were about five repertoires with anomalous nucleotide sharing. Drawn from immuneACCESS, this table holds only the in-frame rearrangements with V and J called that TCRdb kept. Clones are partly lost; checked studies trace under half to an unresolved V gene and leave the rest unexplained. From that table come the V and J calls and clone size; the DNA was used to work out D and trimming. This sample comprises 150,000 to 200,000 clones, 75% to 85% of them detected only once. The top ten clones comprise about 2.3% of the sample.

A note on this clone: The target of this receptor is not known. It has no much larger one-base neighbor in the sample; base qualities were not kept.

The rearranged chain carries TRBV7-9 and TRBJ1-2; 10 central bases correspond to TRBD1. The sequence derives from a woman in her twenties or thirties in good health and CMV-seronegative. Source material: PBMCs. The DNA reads TGTGCCAGCAGCTTACGGACAGGGGGTGAGGTAATATATGGCTACACCTTC. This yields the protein CASSLRTGGEVIYGYTF. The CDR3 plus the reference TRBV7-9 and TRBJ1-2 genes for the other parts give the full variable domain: DTGVSQNPRHKITKRGQNVTFRCDPISEHNRLYWYRQTLGQGPEFLTYFQNEAQLEKSRLLSDRFSAERPKGSFSTLEIQRTEQGDSAMYLCASSLRTGGEVIYGYTFGSGTRLTVV.